This is a list of T cell receptor beta chains from one sample in a study of blood T cell repertoires in COVID-19. Generated by immunoSEQ multiplex PCR, the TCRdb table keeps only in-frame clones and is missing some. The sample holds 250,000 to 400,000 clones, roughly 90% seen once. The sequencing sample was made of peripheral blood. These receptors were obtained from a woman aged 25 to 39 with COVID-19, enrolled during active disease. Both conserved end residues are part of each CDR3. The order of the fields is CDR3 DNA, CDR3 protein, V gene, clone size, D gene, J gene. D genes are given only for firm matches. Clone size is given for some rows only: seen once, a few or many times, or a class if the clone is expanded.

DNA: TGTGCCAGCTCACCGAGGGGGACCCAGAACACTGAAGCTTTCTTT
CDR3: CASSPRGTQNTEAFF
V: TRBV18
size: -
D: -
J: TRBJ1-1

DNA: TGTGCCAGCAGCGCCCTAGGCGTCTCCTACAATGAGCAGTTCTTC
CDR3: CASSALGVSYNEQFF
V: TRBV7-3
size: few
D: -
J: TRBJ2-1

DNA: TGCAGTGCTAGTAATTCTAGGAGTGCAAACAATGAGCAGTTCTTC
CDR3: CSASNSRSANNEQFF
V: TRBV20-1
size: -
D: -
J: TRBJ2-1

DNA: TGTGCCTGGAGTGGAGACAGGGGAACTAGCAATCAGCCCCAGCATTTT
CDR3: CAWSGDRGTSNQPQHF
V: TRBV30
size: -
D: TRBD1
J: TRBJ1-5

DNA: TGTGCCTGGCCCCGGACTAGCGGGCGGACCCCCTTAGGCAATGAGCAGTTCTTC
CDR3: CAWPRTSGRTPLGNEQFF
V: TRBV30
size: -
D: TRBD2
J: TRBJ2-1

DNA: TGTGCCTGGAGTCCAGCGGAGAATGAGCAGTTCTTC
CDR3: CAWSPAENEQFF
V: TRBV30
size: -
D: -
J: TRBJ2-1

DNA: TGCAGCTCATGGGACACCTACGAGCAGTACTTC
CDR3: CSSWDTYEQYF
V: TRBV29-1
size: -
D: -
J: TRBJ2-7

DNA: TGTGCCAGTAGTCGAGACAGGGTGAACACTGAAGCTTTCTTT
CDR3: CASSRDRVNTEAFF
V: TRBV19
size: -
D: TRBD1
J: TRBJ1-1

DNA: TGTGCCAGCATTCCCTGGGGGGGAGAGAGAACTGAAGCTTTCTTT
CDR3: CASIPWGGERTEAFF
V: TRBV25-1
size: -
D: -
J: TRBJ1-1

DNA: TGCGCCAGCAGCGTGACGGGAGATACGCAGTATTTT
CDR3: CASSVTGDTQYF
V: TRBV5-1
size: -
D: -
J: TRBJ2-3

DNA: TGTGCCAGCAGCACGGACAGGGAGGGCACAGATACGCAGTATTTT
CDR3: CASSTDREGTDTQYF
V: TRBV5-8
size: -
D: TRBD1
J: TRBJ2-3

DNA: TGTGCCTGGAAGCGGGGACAGGGGTTAACTCCTGGAAACACCATATATTTT
CDR3: CAWKRGQGLTPGNTIYF
V: TRBV30
size: -
D: TRBD1
J: TRBJ1-3

DNA: TGTGCCTGGCAGGTCGTCTATGGCTACACCTTC
CDR3: CAWQVVYGYTF
V: TRBV30
size: -
D: -
J: TRBJ1-2

DNA: TGTGCCACGGCCGGCGGCCTTAACTATGGCTACACCTTC
CDR3: CATAGGLNYGYTF
V: TRBV6-6
size: -
D: -
J: TRBJ1-2

DNA: TGTGCCAGTAGTACCCGGGACAGGTTCGAGACCCAGTACTTC
CDR3: CASSTRDRFETQYF
V: TRBV19
size: -
D: TRBD1
J: TRBJ2-5

DNA: TGTGCCAGCAGGGTACAGGGGGCGGGGGAGACCCAGTACTTC
CDR3: CASRVQGAGETQYF
V: TRBV2
size: -
D: TRBD1
J: TRBJ2-5

DNA: TGTGCCAGCAGTGAAGGGACAGAGAACACTGAAGCTTTCTTT
CDR3: CASSEGTENTEAFF
V: TRBV6-1
size: few
D: -
J: TRBJ1-1

DNA: TGTGCCACCAGCAGTGAACAGGGTAAAGGCACCTACGAGCAGTACTTC
CDR3: CATSSEQGKGTYEQYF
V: TRBV15
size: -
D: -
J: TRBJ2-7

DNA: TGTGCCAGCAAACTAGCGGACCTTTACAATGAGCAGTTCTTC
CDR3: CASKLADLYNEQFF
V: TRBV2
size: -
D: TRBD2
J: TRBJ2-1

DNA: TGTGCCAGCAGTGAGTGGGTAACAGGGGCTTCGGACGAGCAGTACTTC
CDR3: CASSEWVTGASDEQYF
V: TRBV2
size: -
D: TRBD1
J: TRBJ2-7

DNA: TGCGCCAGCAGCGACTCGGGGGGCACCGGGGAGCTGTTTTTT
CDR3: CASSDSGGTGELFF
V: TRBV5-1
size: few
D: TRBD2
J: TRBJ2-2

DNA: TGCAGCGTTGTGGCGGGAGGGCATGGTGAGCAGTTCTTC
CDR3: CSVVAGGHGEQFF
V: TRBV29-1
size: once
D: TRBD2
J: TRBJ2-1

DNA: TGCAGTGCTAGTACTACAGGGAACACTGAAGCTTTCTTT
CDR3: CSASTTGNTEAFF
V: TRBV20-1
size: -
D: -
J: TRBJ1-1

DNA: TGTGCCAGCAGTGATGGCGCGGCTAGCAATCAGCCCCAGCATTTT
CDR3: CASSDGAASNQPQHF
V: TRBV2
size: once
D: -
J: TRBJ1-5

DNA: TGTGCCAGCAGCTTAGATTCGGTGTGGGCCCTCAGTTTT
CDR3: CASSLDSVWALSF
V: TRBV11-2
size: -
D: -
J: TRBJ1-3

DNA: TGTGCCAGCCGTGGCAGGGCTTTGGACACTGAAGCTTTCTTT
CDR3: CASRGRALDTEAFF
V: TRBV2
size: -
D: -
J: TRBJ1-1

DNA: TGTGCCAGCCAGGGAAAGAACACCGGGGAGCTGTTTTTT
CDR3: CASQGKNTGELFF
V: TRBV3-1/TRBV3-2
size: -
D: -
J: TRBJ2-2

DNA: TGTGCCAGCAGCGTCCCCGGGACAGGGAATCATGAGCAGTTCTTC
CDR3: CASSVPGTGNHEQFF
V: TRBV11-2
size: -
D: TRBD1
J: TRBJ2-1

DNA: TGCGCCAGCTCCTTGGACGGGACCTACAATGAGCAGTTCTTC
CDR3: CASSLDGTYNEQFF
V: TRBV5-1
size: few
D: -
J: TRBJ2-1

DNA: TGCGCCAGCAGCTTGGAAGCAATTACGATGGAGCAGTACTTC
CDR3: CASSLEAITMEQYF
V: TRBV5-1
size: -
D: -
J: TRBJ2-7

DNA: TGTGCCAGTAGCATAGGGGCAGGGTCCAATGAGCAGTTCTTC
CDR3: CASSIGAGSNEQFF
V: TRBV19
size: -
D: -
J: TRBJ2-1

DNA: TGTGCCAGCAGCGTGGGACTGTCTAACTATGGCTACACCTTC
CDR3: CASSVGLSNYGYTF
V: TRBV11-2
size: -
D: -
J: TRBJ1-2

DNA: TGTGCCAGCAGTTACGGAGGGGGCGCTGGAAACACCATATATTTT
CDR3: CASSYGGGAGNTIYF
V: TRBV6-5
size: -
D: TRBD1
J: TRBJ1-3

DNA: TGCGCCAGCAGTCCCCTAGCGGGAGGGAGCTCCTACAATGAGCAGTTCTTC
CDR3: CASSPLAGGSSYNEQFF
V: TRBV5-1
size: -
D: TRBD2
J: TRBJ2-1

DNA: TGTGCCAGTAGTATTGACTGGTACAGGCCAGGCGTCAGTAATTCACCCCTCCACTTT
CDR3: CASSIDWYRPGVSNSPLHF
V: TRBV19
size: -
D: -
J: TRBJ1-6

DNA: TGCGCCAGCAGCTTGAAGTTAGGGACTAGCGGGAGTACAGATACGCAGTATTTT
CDR3: CASSLKLGTSGSTDTQYF
V: TRBV5-1
size: -
D: TRBD2
J: TRBJ2-3

DNA: TGTGCCAGCAGTTCCCGGGACAGCTCCAATCAGCCCCAGCATTTT
CDR3: CASSSRDSSNQPQHF
V: TRBV6-5
size: -
D: TRBD1
J: TRBJ1-5

DNA: TGTGCCAGCAGCTTGGGACAGGGGGCCTATAATTCACCCCTCCACTTT
CDR3: CASSLGQGAYNSPLHF
V: TRBV5-6
size: -
D: TRBD1
J: TRBJ1-6

DNA: TGCGCCAGCAGTGACCTAGCCCGGGGAGCGGGAGAGGTTGATACGCAGTATTTT
CDR3: CASSDLARGAGEVDTQYF
V: TRBV10-1
size: -
D: TRBD2
J: TRBJ2-3